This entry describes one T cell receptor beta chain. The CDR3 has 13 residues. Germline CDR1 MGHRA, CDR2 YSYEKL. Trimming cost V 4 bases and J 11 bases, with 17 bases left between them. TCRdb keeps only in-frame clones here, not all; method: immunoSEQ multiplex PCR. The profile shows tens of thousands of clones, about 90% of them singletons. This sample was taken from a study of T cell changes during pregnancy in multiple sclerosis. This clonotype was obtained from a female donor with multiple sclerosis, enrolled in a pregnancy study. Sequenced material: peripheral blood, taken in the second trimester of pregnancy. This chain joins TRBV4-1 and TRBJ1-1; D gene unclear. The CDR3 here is CASSRSGAGWAFF. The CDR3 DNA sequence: TGCGCCAGCAGCCGCTCGGGCGCGGGGTGGGCTTTCTTT.